The 28 T cell receptor beta chains below all came from one sample that was sequenced in a study of regulatory T cells in long-lasting Graves disease. Stated time point: newly diagnosed GD, antithyroid drugs for less than 3 months. PBMC-extracted RNA yielded the TCR library. Libraries of TCR beta came from iRepertoire HTBI primers plus Arm-PCR of CDR3 regions. TCRdb reanalysed the multiplex PCR reads using MiXCR and keeps one entry per CDR3 protein. This sample yields some 330,000 distinct CDR3 sequences, of which 10% to 15% are seen a single time; over 15% belongs to the top ten. These same data were also listed under a study on T cells in Graves' hyperthyroidism and ophthalmopathy.

Sequencing was performed on peripheral blood mononuclear cells (PBMCs), taken at new diagnosis, from a patient treated with antithyroid drugs. All receptors come from a woman between 18 and 29 years old with Graves disease.

This clonotype was recorded many times. The genes are TRBV20-1 and TRBJ1-2; possibly TRBD1 for D (6 bases). Germline-derived CDR1 and CDR2 are DFQATT and SNEGSKA (reference sequence). This CDR3 is built from 13 residues. The CDR3 loop reads CRPGGAADYGYTF. CDR3 DNA: TGCAGACCGGGGGGGGCGGCCGACTATGGCTACACCTTC.

There are many counts of this clonotype. J is TRBJ1-1 and V is TRBV6-1; D is possibly TRBD1 (5 bases). Germline V gene lookup returns CDR1 MNHNS and CDR2 SASEGT. The CDR3 sequence is 13 residues long. Deletions cut 3 bases from V and 3 bases from J, with 8 bases between. The CDR3 DNA is TGTGCCAGCAGTGACAGGACATACACTGAAGCTTTCTTT. This gives the protein CASSDRTYTEAFF.

The CDR3 loop is CASSSRTFGQPQHF. In DNA, the CDR3 is TGTGCCAGTAGTTCTCGGACCTTCGGTCAGCCCCAGCATTTT. The V and J genes are TRBV19 and TRBJ1-5; D is unclear. Germline lookup yields CDR1 LNHDA and CDR2 SQIVND (reference sequence). The CDR3 spans 14 residues. V was shortened by 5 bases and J by 6 bases, with 14 bases between the two germline ends.

This clonotype came up many times. V usage is TRBV24-1 and J usage is TRBJ2-1, with a tentative D call TRBD2 (6 bases). Germline V gene data show CDR1 as KGHDR and CDR2 as SFDVKD. The ends were cut back, 4 bases at V and 0 bases at J, with 12 bases in the middle. The CDR3 spans 16 residues. The CDR3 loop is CATSDPGGVSYNEQFF. The CDR3 DNA is TGTGCCACCAGTGACCCCGGAGGGGTCTCCTACAATGAGCAGTTCTTC.

The CDR3 region is CASSQISNYGYTF. The CDR3 DNA sequence: TGTGCCAGCAGCCAAATCTCTAACTATGGCTACACCTTC. The chain joins TRBV25-1 to TRBJ1-2; no firm D call. The germline V and J ends were trimmed by 6 bases and 0 bases, with 8 bases remaining between them. The CDR3 covers 13 residues. The germline CDR1 and CDR2 sequences are MGHDK and SYGVNS.

This clonotype occurred a few times. The chain couples TRBV6-1 to TRBJ1-6; 8 bases map to TRBD1. The germline V gene encodes CDR1 MNHNS and CDR2 SASEGT. The CDR3 consists of 13 residues. V lost 8 bases, J lost 9 bases, and 6 bases stayed unmatched. The DNA of the CDR3 is TGTGCCAGCGGAATGGACAGGGCTTCACCCCTCCACTTT. Its protein is CASGMDRASPLHF.

This clonotype was seen many times. V and J are TRBV27 and TRBJ1-2; D is ambiguous. This CDR3 comprises 15 residues. Germline CDR1 and CDR2: MNHEY and SMNVEV (reference sequence). Trimming left V 3 bases short and J 5 bases short, with 16 bases between. CDR3 protein: CASSFLENRIYGYTF. The CDR3 DNA sequence: TGTGCCAGCAGTTTCCTAGAGAACAGAATATATGGCTACACCTTC.

In this sample, this clonotype turned up many times. This chain joins TRBV6-1 and TRBJ2-7, with D perhaps being TRBD1 or TRBD2 (5 bases each). CDR3 length: 12 residues. Germline CDR1 reads MNHNS; CDR2 reads SASEGT. V was cut by 5 bases and J by 7 bases, with 12 bases left in between. The chain's CDR3 is CASSRTEGEQYF. CDR3 in DNA: TGTGCCAGCAGTCGGACCGAGGGGGAGCAGTACTTC.

Many counts were recorded for this clonotype. V gene TRBV12-3 or TRBV12-4 combines with J gene TRBJ1-1, with D perhaps matching TRBD1 (5 bases). This CDR3 spans 14 amino acids. Trimming cost V 4 bases and J 3 bases, with 12 bases left between them. The CDR3 DNA is TGTGCCAGCAGTTCTTTCGGGGGTTACACTGAAGCTTTCTTT. Its translation is CASSSFGGYTEAFF.

This clonotype was picked up many times. The genes are TRBV20-1 and TRBJ2-7; D is unresolved. Germline V gene lookup returns CDR1 DFQATT and CDR2 SNEGSKA (reference sequence). The length of the CDR3 is 12 residues. The CDR3 reads CSLRSFDYEQYF. DNA for the CDR3: TGCAGCCTGAGGAGTTTCGACTACGAGCAGTACTTC.

This clonotype was counted many times. This chain connects TRBV20-1 to TRBJ2-5, with 13 bases lining up with TRBD2. CDR3 length equals 19 residues. The J segment lost 4 bases and the V segment lost 2 bases, leaving 16 bases of the junction unmatched. Germline V CDR1 and CDR2: DFQATT, SNEGSKA (reference sequence). The CDR3 here is CSARLSGTSGNTHRETQYF. The CDR3, as DNA: TGCAGTGCTAGACTCTCCGGGACTAGCGGGAACACACATCGAGAGACCCAGTACTTC.

Points on this clonotype: Just one base apart from a much larger clone, this may be a read error. The gene calls are TRBV6-2 or TRBV6-3 and TRBJ1-5; D not certain. The CDR3 is made up of 16 amino acids. The V gene's germline CDR1 is MNHEY and CDR2 SVGEGT. CDR3 nucleotides: TGTGCCAGCAGTTACTCGATCCCGTATAGCGATCAGCCCCAGCATTTT. Protein: CASSYSIPYSDQPQHF.

The table lists this clonotype with a few counts. The chain joins TRBV30 to TRBJ2-1; 13 nucleotides agree with TRBD2. Germline trimming cut 5 bases from V and 7 bases from J; bases unmatched to any gene: 8. Germline V gene sequence: CDR1 GTSNPN, CDR2 SVGIG (reference sequence). The CDR3 consists of 15 residues. The CDR3 nucleotides are TGTGCCTGGCACCCGGGACTAGCGGGGCCGAATGAGCAGTTCTTC. Translating gives CAWHPGLAGPNEQFF. Filled out from reference TRBV30 and TRBJ2-1, the complete variable domain reads SQTIHQWPATLVQPVGSPLSLECTVEGTSNPNLYWYRQAAGRGLQLLFYSVGIGQISSEVPQNLSASRPQDRQFILSSKKLLLSDSGFYLCAWHPGLAGPNEQFFGPGTRLTVL.

This clonotype turned up a few times. The chain joins TRBV7-9 to TRBJ1-6, with a tentative D call TRBD1 (5 bases). The germline CDR1 and CDR2 sequences are SEHNR and FQNEAQ (reference sequence). The CDR3 is 14 residues long. V was clipped by 3 bases and J by 8 bases, with 11 bases between them. The CDR3 nucleotides read TGTGCCAGCAGCTTGGTAGGGGCCTATTCACCCCTCCACTTT. It specifies CASSLVGAYSPLHF.

This clonotype was recorded a few times. The rearrangement uses TRBV4-1 and TRBJ2-5, with D perhaps TRBD1 (7 bases). The germline V and J ends were trimmed by 0 bases and 3 bases, with 14 bases remaining between them. Germline CDR1 and CDR2: MGHRA and YSYEKL. CDR3 length: 16 amino acids. The chain's CDR3 is CASSQDYRGGEETQYF. DNA for the CDR3: TGCGCCAGCAGCCAAGATTACAGGGGCGGGGAAGAGACCCAGTACTTC.

Details on this clonotype: A far bigger clonotype differs at one base, so this is likely a read error. The rearrangement uses TRBV2 and TRBJ2-5, with 11 nucleotides matching TRBD2. V was clipped by 6 bases and J by 11 bases; unmatched bases: 23. The germline CDR1 and CDR2 sequences are SNHLY and FYNNEI. The CDR3 runs 18 residues. CDR3 in amino acids: CASRPEGIAGGLYNEQYF. DNA of the CDR3: TGTGCCAGCAGACCGGAGGGCATAGCGGGAGGGCTCTACAATGAGCAGTACTTC.

This sequence joins TRBV20-1 and TRBJ1-1; TRBD1 is a possible D gene (5 bases). Germline lookup yields CDR1 DFQATT and CDR2 SNEGSKA (reference sequence). The CDR3 is made up of 14 amino acids. Trimming took 6 bases from V and 0 from J, leaving 14 bases between them. CDR3 residues: CSARAGRVNTEAFF. The DNA for the CDR3 is TGCAGTGCCAGGGCAGGGCGGGTGAACACTGAAGCTTTCTTT.

The sample holds a few counts of this clonotype. A read error may account for a junction end that differs from germline. CDR3 loop: CASSIAGAGTDTRYF. The DNA for the CDR3 is TGTGCCAGCTCAATAGCGGGGGCTGGCACAGATACGCGGTATTTT. The chain recombines TRBV18 with TRBJ2-3; TRBD2 matches 9 bases. Germline CDR1 reads KGHSH; CDR2 reads LQKENI. The CDR3 loop spans 15 amino acids. Drawing the rest from reference TRBV18 and TRBJ2-3, the complete variable domain is NAGVMQNPRHLVRRRGQEARLRCSPMKGHSHVYWYRQLPEEGLKFMVYLQKENIIDESGMPKERFSAEFPKEGPSILRIQQVVRGDSAAYFCASSIAGAGTDTRYFGPGTRLTVL.

The sample holds many counts of this clonotype. The chain combines TRBV10-3 with TRBJ2-6, with TRBD1 identical over 7 bases. Germline values: CDR1 ENHRY, CDR2 SYGVKD. The CDR3 runs 18 residues. The trim removed 4 bases at V and 0 bases at J, leaving 9 bases unmatched. CDR3 bases: TGTGCCATCAGTGTTAGGGACAGCCACGTCTCTGGGGCCAACGTCCTGACTTTC. Translated: CAISVRDSHVSGANVLTF.

This clonotype has more than one count but fewer than ten. This sequence joins TRBV18 and TRBJ1-4, with D unresolved. This CDR3 has 19 residues. The germline V and J ends were trimmed by 1 base and 3 bases, with 21 bases remaining between them. Germline assignment: CDR1 KGHSH and CDR2 LQKENI. The CDR3 sequence: CASSPQYPYDPAANEKLFF. CDR3 in DNA: TGTGCCAGCTCACCACAGTACCCTTACGACCCGGCGGCTAATGAAAAACTGTTTTTT.

This clonotype was observed many times. The gene calls are TRBV11-2 and TRBJ2-2; 8 bases are a match to TRBD2. Germline lookup yields CDR1 SGHAT and CDR2 FQNNGV. After removal of 4 bases from V and 3 bases from J, the junction contained 10 bases not matched to a gene. The CDR3 spans 17 residues. CDR3 amino acids: CASSYRQREWDTGELFF. The CDR3 DNA follows: TGTGCCAGCAGCTATCGACAGCGGGAGTGGGACACCGGGGAGCTGTTTTTT.

The sample holds many counts of this clonotype. This chain links TRBV28 with TRBJ1-4, with unresolved D. This CDR3 comprises 14 residues. V was clipped by 6 bases and J by 9 bases, with 17 bases between them. Germline V gene data show CDR1 as MDHEN and CDR2 as SYDVKM. The CDR3, as DNA: TGTGCCAGCAGCCCTAACGGGATACATCAAAAACTGTTTTTT. Translation: CASSPNGIHQKLFF.

This clonotype has at least ten counts. The rearrangement links TRBV9 to TRBJ1-2; TRBD1 matches 11 bases. V gave up 4 bases and J gave up 3 bases; unmatched junction bases: 8. Germline V lookup: CDR1 SGDLS, CDR2 YYNGEE. This CDR3 spans 16 amino acids. The CDR3 region has the DNA TGTGCCAGCAGCCTCCTCCGGACAGGGGGCTACTATGGCTACACCTTC. Amino acids: CASSLLRTGGYYGYTF. Complete variable domain (other parts from reference TRBV9 and TRBJ1-2): DSGVTQTPKHLITATGQRVTLRCSPRSGDLSVYWYQQSLDQGLQFLIQYYNGEERAKGNILERFSAQQFPDLHSELNLSSLELGDSALYFCASSLLRTGGYYGYTFGSGTRLTVV.

This clonotype was observed a few times. V and J are TRBV29-1 and TRBJ1-1, with a tentative D call TRBD1 (5 bases). This CDR3 is 10 amino acids long. V lost 6 bases and J lost 7, with 9 bases in between. Germline assignment: CDR1 SQVTM and CDR2 ANQGSEA. The CDR3 here is CSVGGGEAFF. Here the CDR3 DNA reads TGCAGCGTGGGGGGGGGTGAAGCTTTCTTT.

The chain recombines TRBV4-3 with TRBJ2-7; 9 positions match TRBD1. Germline V gene lookup returns CDR1 LGHNA and CDR2 YSLEER. This CDR3 spans 16 amino acids. Trimming at V came to 2 bases and at J to 6 bases, leaving 11 bases not matched to a gene. CDR3 sequence reads: CASSQRSQGAVGEQYF. In DNA form, the CDR3 reads TGCGCCAGCAGCCAAAGATCACAGGGGGCGGTAGGCGAGCAGTACTTC.

This clonotype was detected ten times or more. V and J are TRBV24-1 and TRBJ1-1, with a possible D match to TRBD1 (6 bases). The CDR3 is made up of 15 amino acids. CDR1 KGHDR and CDR2 SFDVKD come from the germline V gene. Between the trimmed V and J ends, which lost 4 bases and 1 base, there was a span of 12 bases. The CDR3 bases are TGTGCCACCAGTGAAAACAGGGAGGGGAACACTGAAGCTTTCTTT. The encoded protein is CATSENREGNTEAFF.

This clonotype came up many times. The chain recombines TRBV7-8 with TRBJ2-6; D is possibly TRBD1 or TRBD2 (5 bases each). Germline CDR1 reads SGHVS; CDR2 reads FQNEAQ. There are 17 residues in the CDR3. V lost 5 bases to trimming and J lost 0 bases, with 14 bases between them. Here the CDR3 reads CASSVRDGSSGANVLTF. CDR3 sequence (DNA): TGTGCCAGCAGCGTCCGGGACGGAAGCTCTGGGGCCAACGTCCTGACTTTC.

This clonotype was recorded at least ten times. The chain combines TRBV12-3 or TRBV12-4 with TRBJ1-1, with D perhaps matching TRBD1 (5 bases). The CDR3 runs 12 residues. V gave up 7 bases and J gave up 0 bases, with 6 bases separating them. The CDR3 loop reads CASTGMNTEAFF. The DNA of the CDR3 is TGTGCCAGCACAGGGATGAACACTGAAGCTTTCTTT.